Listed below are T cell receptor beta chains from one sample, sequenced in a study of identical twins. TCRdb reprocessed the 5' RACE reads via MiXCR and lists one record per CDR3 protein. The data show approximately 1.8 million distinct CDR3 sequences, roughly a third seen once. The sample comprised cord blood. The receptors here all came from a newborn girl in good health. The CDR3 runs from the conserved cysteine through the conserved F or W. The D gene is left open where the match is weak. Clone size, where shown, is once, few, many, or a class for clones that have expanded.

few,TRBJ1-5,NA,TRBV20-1,CSAVRTVNQPQHF,TGCAGTGCTGTAAGGACAGTTAATCAGCCCCAGCATTTT
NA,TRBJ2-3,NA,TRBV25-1,CASSPPLLGDTQYF,TGTGCCAGCAGCCCGCCCCTCCTGGGAGATACGCAGTATTTT
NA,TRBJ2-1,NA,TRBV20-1,CSAPGRLYNEQFF,TGCAGCGCGCCGGGACGCCTTTACAATGAGCAGTTCTTC
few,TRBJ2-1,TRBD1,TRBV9,CASSVDRGRNEQFF,TGTGCCAGCAGCGTTGACAGGGGGAGGAATGAGCAGTTCTTC
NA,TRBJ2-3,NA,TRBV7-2,CASSLSTLRDTQYF,TGTGCCAGCAGCTTATCGACCCTGAGGGATACGCAGTATTTT
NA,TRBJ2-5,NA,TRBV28,CASSLFAVLMGETQSF,TGTGCCAGCAGTTTATTCGCAGTCCTTATGGGGGAGACCCAGTCCTTC
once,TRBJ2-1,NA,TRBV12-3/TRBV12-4,CASTQMARNEQFF,TGTGCCAGCACCCAGATGGCTCGCAATGAGCAGTTCTTC
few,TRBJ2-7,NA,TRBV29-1,CRSGGRTKSSYEQYF,TGCAGGTCTGGGGGACGTACTAAGAGCTCCTACGAGCAGTACTTC
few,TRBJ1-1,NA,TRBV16,CASSPYKVAEAFF,TGTGCCAGCAGCCCCTACAAGGTCGCTGAAGCTTTCTTT
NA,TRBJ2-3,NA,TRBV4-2,CASSQDRTRTGTQYF,TGTGCCAGCAGCCAAGATCGGACTCGAACAGGTACGCAGTATTTT
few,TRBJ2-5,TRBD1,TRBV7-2,CASSLTRGQGRETQYF,TGTGCCAGCAGCTTGACGCGGGGACAGGGTAGAGAGACCCAGTACTTC
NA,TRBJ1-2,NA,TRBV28,CASSHMGFLNYGYTF,TGTGCCAGCAGTCACATGGGATTTCTTAACTATGGCTACACCTTC
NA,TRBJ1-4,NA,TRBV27,CASSFIGHSNEELFF,TGTGCCAGCAGTTTTATTGGACACAGTAATGAAGAACTGTTTTTT
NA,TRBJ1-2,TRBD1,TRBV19,CASSMDRVGYTF,TGTGCCAGTAGTATGGACAGGGTTGGCTACACCTTC
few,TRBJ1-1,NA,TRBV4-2,CASSPNIGGMNTEAFF,TGTGCCAGCAGCCCGAACATAGGTGGGATGAACACTGAAGCTTTCTTT
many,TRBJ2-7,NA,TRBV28,CASSLGPLNHEQYF,TGTGCCAGCAGTCTGGGACCCTTGAACCACGAGCAGTACTTC
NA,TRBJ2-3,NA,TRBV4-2,CDSSQEVGRVADTQYF,TGTGACAGCAGCCAAGAAGTGGGACGGGTTGCAGATACGCAGTATTTT
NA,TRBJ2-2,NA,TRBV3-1,CASSQVVGIGELFF,TGTGCCAGCAGCCAAGTTGTAGGGATCGGGGAGCTGTTTTTT
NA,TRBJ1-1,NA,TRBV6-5,CASSYAGGVSTEAFF,TGTGCCAGCAGTTATGCGGGAGGGGTTAGTACTGAAGCTTTCTTT
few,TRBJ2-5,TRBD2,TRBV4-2,CASSQEGLAAPREETQYF,TGTGCCAGCAGCCAAGAGGGACTAGCGGCCCCACGAGAAGAGACCCAGTACTTC
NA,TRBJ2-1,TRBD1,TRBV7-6,CASSTRTGDEQFF,TGTGCCAGCAGCACCCGGACAGGGGATGAGCAGTTCTTC
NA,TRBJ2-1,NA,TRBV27,CASSTLGRQQFF,TGTGCCAGCTCCACCTTGGGCCGACAGCAGTTCTTC
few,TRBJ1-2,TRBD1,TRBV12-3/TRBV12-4,CASTVDRVGGYTF,TGTGCCAGCACTGTGGACAGGGTAGGCGGCTACACCTTC
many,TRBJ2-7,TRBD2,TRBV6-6,CASSYSFERGRPYEQYF,TGTGCCAGCAGTTACTCTTTCGAGCGGGGGAGACCCTACGAGCAGTACTTC
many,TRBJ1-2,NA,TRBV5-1,CASSHRGANYGYTF,TGCGCCAGCAGCCACCGGGGGGCTAACTATGGCTACACCTTC
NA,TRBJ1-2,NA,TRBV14,CASSHTWRAYGGYTF,TGTGCCAGCAGCCACACCTGGAGGGCCTACGGGGGCTACACCTTC
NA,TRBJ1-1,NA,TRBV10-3,CAIRSSVMNTEAFF,TGTGCCATCAGATCCTCAGTGATGAACACTGAAGCTTTCTTT
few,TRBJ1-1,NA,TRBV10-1,CASSESAGSTEAFF,TGCGCCAGCAGTGAGTCCGCGGGCTCCACTGAAGCTTTCTTT
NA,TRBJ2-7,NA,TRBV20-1,CSAMVGAGRSEQYF,TGCAGTGCTATGGTAGGAGCTGGGAGGAGCGAGCAGTACTTC
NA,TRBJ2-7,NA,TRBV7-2,CASSLSGAYNEQYF,TGTGCCAGCAGCTTATCGGGGGCCTACAATGAGCAGTACTTC
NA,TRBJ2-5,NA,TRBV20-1,CSASSGVWNEQYF,TGCAGTGCTAGTTCGGGAGTCTGGAATGAGCAGTACTTC
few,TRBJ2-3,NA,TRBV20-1,CSARGSGPSDTQYF,TGCAGTGCTAGAGGCAGCGGTCCTTCAGATACGCAGTATTTT
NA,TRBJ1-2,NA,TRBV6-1,CASSEAGGFYGYTF,TGTGCCAGCAGTGAAGCGGGGGGGTTTTATGGCTACACCTTC
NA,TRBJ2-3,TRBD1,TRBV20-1,CSARPSPGTGATDTQYF,TGCAGTGCCAGACCTTCTCCCGGGACAGGGGCCACAGATACGCAGTATTTT
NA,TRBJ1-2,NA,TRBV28,CASNPGGSLRDYGYTF,TGTGCCAGCAATCCGGGGGGGTCCTTAAGAGACTATGGCTACACCTTC
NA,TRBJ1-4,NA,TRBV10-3,CAISDSGGAGNEKLFF,TGTGCCATCAGTGACTCCGGGGGGGCAGGTAATGAAAAACTGTTTTTT
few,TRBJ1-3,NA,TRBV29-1,CSVEGRSSGNTIYF,TGCAGCGTTGAAGGCCGGAGCTCTGGAAACACCATATATTTT
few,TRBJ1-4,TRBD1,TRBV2,CASSGPQGASEKLFF,TGTGCCAGCAGTGGCCCCCAGGGGGCAAGTGAAAAACTGTTTTTT
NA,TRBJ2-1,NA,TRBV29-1,CSAGDGYNEQFF,TGCAGCGCAGGGGACGGATACAATGAGCAGTTCTTC
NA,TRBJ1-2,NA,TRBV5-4,CASSLLGTSYGYTF,TGTGCCAGCAGCTTGCTCGGGACGAGCTATGGCTACACCTTC
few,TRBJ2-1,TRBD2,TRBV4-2,CASSQELHRTSGRAEQFF,TGTGCCAGCAGCCAAGAGCTGCACAGGACTAGCGGGAGGGCTGAGCAGTTCTTC
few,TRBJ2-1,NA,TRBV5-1,CASSLVTGPYNEQFF,TGCGCCAGCAGCTTGGTAACGGGCCCCTACAATGAGCAGTTCTTC
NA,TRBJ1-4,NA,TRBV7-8,CASSLYMCNEKLFF,TGTGCCAGCAGCTTGTATATGTGTAATGAAAAACTGTTTTTT
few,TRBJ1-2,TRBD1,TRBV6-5,CASSYSTGGANYGYTF,TGTGCCAGCAGTTACTCGACAGGGGGCGCGAACTATGGCTACACCTTC
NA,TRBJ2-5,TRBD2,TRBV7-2,CATSPSGQETQYF,TGTGCCACCAGCCCTAGCGGCCAAGAGACCCAGTACTTC
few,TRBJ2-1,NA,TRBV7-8,CASSPLHRSSYNEQFF,TGTGCCAGCAGCCCGTTACATCGGAGCTCCTACAATGAGCAGTTCTTC
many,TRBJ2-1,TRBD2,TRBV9,CASSVVGLAWNEQFF,TGTGCCAGCAGCGTAGTGGGACTAGCTTGGAATGAGCAGTTCTTC
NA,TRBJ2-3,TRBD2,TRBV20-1,CSAAPTSGGARTQYF,TGCAGTGCTGCCCCGACTAGCGGGGGGGCACGGACGCAGTATTTT
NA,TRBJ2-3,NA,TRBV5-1,CASRSRSYTDTQYF,TGCGCCAGCCGTTCTAGGTCTTACACAGATACGCAGTATTTT
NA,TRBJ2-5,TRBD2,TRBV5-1,CASSLTGTSGGDWQETQYF,TGCGCCAGCAGCTTGACCGGGACTAGCGGGGGGGATTGGCAAGAGACCCAGTACTTC
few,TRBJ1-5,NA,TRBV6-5,CASSYSRDQPQHF,TGTGCCAGCAGTTACTCGAGGGATCAGCCCCAGCATTTT